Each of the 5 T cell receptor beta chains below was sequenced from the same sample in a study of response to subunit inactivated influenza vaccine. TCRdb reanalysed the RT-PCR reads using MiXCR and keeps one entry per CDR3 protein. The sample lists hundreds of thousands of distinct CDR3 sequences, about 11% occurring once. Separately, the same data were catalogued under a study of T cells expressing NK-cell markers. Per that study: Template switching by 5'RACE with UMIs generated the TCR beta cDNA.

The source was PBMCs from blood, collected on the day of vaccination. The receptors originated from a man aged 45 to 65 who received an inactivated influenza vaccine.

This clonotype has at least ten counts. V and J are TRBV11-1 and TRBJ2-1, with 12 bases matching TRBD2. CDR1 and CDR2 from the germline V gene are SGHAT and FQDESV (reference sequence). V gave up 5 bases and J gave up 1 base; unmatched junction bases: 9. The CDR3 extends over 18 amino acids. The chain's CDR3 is CASSLRTSGKLSYNEQFF. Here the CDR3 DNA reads TGTGCCAGCAGCCTGAGGACTAGCGGGAAGTTGTCCTACAATGAGCAGTTCTTC. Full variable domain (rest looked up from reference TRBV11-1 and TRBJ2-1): EAEVAQSPRYKITEKSQAVAFWCDPISGHATLYWYRQILGQGPELLVQFQDESVVDDSQLPKDRFSAERLKGVDSTLKIQPAELGDSAMYLCASSLRTSGKLSYNEQFFGPGTRLTVL.

Written as DNA, the CDR3 is TGTGCCAGTAGTTTTGGACTAGGTGGATACGAGCAGTACTTC. Its translation is CASSFGLGGYEQYF. V and J are TRBV19 and TRBJ2-7, with TRBD2 matching 7 bases. J was trimmed by 4 bases and V by 5 bases; bases with no gene match: 8. Germline loops: CDR1 LNHDA, CDR2 SQIVND (reference sequence). This CDR3 contains 14 residues.

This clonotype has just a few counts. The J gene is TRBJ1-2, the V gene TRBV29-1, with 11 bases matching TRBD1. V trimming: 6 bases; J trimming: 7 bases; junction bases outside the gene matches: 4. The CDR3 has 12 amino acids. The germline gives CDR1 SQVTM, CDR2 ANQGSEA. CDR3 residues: CSVDGTGGGYTF. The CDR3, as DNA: TGCAGCGTGGATGGGACAGGGGGTGGCTACACCTTC.

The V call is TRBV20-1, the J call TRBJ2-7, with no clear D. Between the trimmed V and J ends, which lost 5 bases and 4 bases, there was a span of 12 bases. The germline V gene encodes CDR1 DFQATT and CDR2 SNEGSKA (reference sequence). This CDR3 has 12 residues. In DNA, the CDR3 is TGCAGTGCTCCTTCAGACGGTTACGAGCAGTACTTC. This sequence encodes CSAPSDGYEQYF.

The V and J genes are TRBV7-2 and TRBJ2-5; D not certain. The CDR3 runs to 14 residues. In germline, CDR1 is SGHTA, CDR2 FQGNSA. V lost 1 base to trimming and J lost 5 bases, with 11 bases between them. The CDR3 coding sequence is TGTGCCAGCAGCTTAGGGGGATCAATGGAGACCCAGTACTTC. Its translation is CASSLGGSMETQYF.